One sample yielded the 26 T cell receptor beta chains listed below, sequenced in a study of blood T cell repertoires in COVID-19. The protocol was immunoSEQ multiplex PCR, while the TCRdb copy is restricted to in-frame clones and leaves out a portion. The repertoire holds around 200,000 clones, with roughly 84% as singletons. The sample consisted of peripheral blood. These receptors came from a woman in her seventies with COVID-19, enrolled during active disease.

This chain connects TRBV5-1 to TRBJ1-2, with D unresolved. Germline V CDR1 and CDR2: SGHRS, YFSETQ. The CDR3 has 13 residues. Trimming shortened V by 6 bases and J by 10 bases, and 19 bases separated the two germline ends. The CDR3, as DNA: TGCGCCAGCAATTGGGAGGGAGGAGGTGACTACACCTTC. It codes for CASNWEGGGDYTF.

The chain carries TRBV5-1 and TRBJ2-2; 9 nucleotides align to TRBD1. The germline V gene encodes CDR1 SGHRS and CDR2 YFSETQ. The CDR3 totals 15 residues. V was pared by 4 bases and J by 3 bases, with 4 bases of the junction left unmatched. For the CDR3, the DNA is TGCGCCAGCAGCCGGACAGGGGAGGACACCGGGGAGCTGTTTTTT. Encoded protein: CASSRTGEDTGELFF.

The genes are TRBV30 and TRBJ2-3; tentatively, D is TRBD2 (6 bases). V lost 4 bases, J lost 4 bases, and 12 bases lay in between. Germline lookup yields CDR1 GTSNPN and CDR2 SVGIG (reference sequence). The CDR3 totals 13 residues. The CDR3 region has the DNA TGTGCCTGGATGGAGGGAAACTCAGATACGCAGTATTTT. Protein product: CAWMEGNSDTQYF.

CDR3 sequence (DNA): TGTGCCAGCAGGTCGAGGACAGGAGGATTTAATCAGCCCCAGCATTTT. Translated, it gives CASRSRTGGFNQPQHF. The genes are TRBV28 and TRBJ1-5; 7 bases are a match to TRBD1. After removal of 6 bases from V and 4 bases from J, the junction contained 12 bases not matched to a gene. This CDR3 has 16 amino acids. Germline lookup yields CDR1 MDHEN and CDR2 SYDVKM.

The chain carries TRBV27 and TRBJ2-5; 8 bases are a match to TRBD1. CDR1 and CDR2 from the germline V gene are MNHEY and SMNVEV (reference sequence). The CDR3 length is 15 residues. With V trimmed by 5 bases and J by 5 bases, 10 bases remained unmatched. The CDR3, as DNA: TGTGCCAGCAGTAAGGACAGGGATGTCCCGGAGACCCAGTACTTC. It is translated as CASSKDRDVPETQYF.

V gene TRBV2 combines with J gene TRBJ2-3, with a tentative D call TRBD2 (5 bases). CDR1 and CDR2 from the germline V gene are SNHLY and FYNNEI. Deletions cut 5 bases from V and 4 bases from J, with 13 bases between. CDR3 length: 14 residues. Written as DNA, the CDR3 is TGTGCCAGCAGTAGACTGGACGGGGCAGATACGCAGTATTTT. It is translated as CASSRLDGADTQYF. Using reference TRBV2 and TRBJ2-3 for the parts outside the CDR3, the full variable domain is EPEVTQTPSHQVTQMGQEVILRCVPISNHLYFYWYRQILGQKVEFLVSFYNNEISEKSEIFDDQFSVERPDGSNFTLKIRSTKLEDSAMYFCASSRLDGADTQYFGPGTRLTVL.

The rearrangement links TRBV5-1 to TRBJ2-5, with D tentatively TRBD1 (6 bases). This CDR3 is 15 amino acids long. The V gene's germline CDR1 is SGHRS and CDR2 YFSETQ. V dropped 3 bases and J dropped 4 bases, with 16 bases sitting between them. CDR3 sequence: CASSYLQGFSETQYF. Written as DNA, the CDR3 is TGCGCCAGCAGCTATTTACAGGGTTTCTCAGAGACCCAGTACTTC.

V usage is TRBV2 and J usage is TRBJ1-3; D might be TRBD1 (5 bases). In germline, CDR1 is SNHLY, CDR2 FYNNEI. The V and J ends lost 4 bases and 0 bases respectively, with 10 bases between them. This CDR3 contains 15 residues. The CDR3 spells CASSGGINSGNTIYF. DNA of the CDR3: TGTGCCAGCAGTGGGGGCATCAACTCTGGAAACACCATATATTTT.

The chain joins TRBV15 to TRBJ1-4, with D possibly matching TRBD1 (5 bases). The germline V gene encodes CDR1 LNHNV and CDR2 YYDKDF (reference sequence). CDR3 size: 15 residues. V was cut by 3 bases and J by 4 bases, with 12 bases left in between. The CDR3 spells CATSSFGANNEKLFF. The CDR3 bases are TGTGCCACCAGCAGTTTTGGGGCCAATAATGAAAAACTGTTTTTT. Variable domain in full (rest from reference TRBV15 and TRBJ1-4): DAMVIQNPRYQVTQFGKPVTLSCSQTLNHNVMYWYQQKSSQAPKLLFHYYDKDFNNEADTPDNFQSRRPNTSFCFLDIRSPGLGDTAMYLCATSSFGANNEKLFFGSGTQLSVL.

Only a few counts were recorded for this clone. The CDR3 nucleotides are TGCGCCAGCAGCCGCGTGCCGTTTAACTCTGGAAACACCATATATTTT. Translation: CASSRVPFNSGNTIYF. V and J are TRBV5-1 and TRBJ1-3; D not certain. Trimming stripped 4 bases from V and 0 bases from J, with 14 bases between. This CDR3 contains 16 residues. Looked up from germline, CDR1 is SGHRS and CDR2 is YFSETQ.

V gene TRBV5-1 combines with J gene TRBJ1-3; the D is unclear. This CDR3 contains 13 residues. The V gene's germline CDR1 is SGHRS and CDR2 YFSETQ. Trimming stripped 0 bases from V and 8 bases from J, with 9 bases between. The CDR3, as DNA: TGCGCCAGCAGCTTGGATATGGGAGACACCATATATTTT. Its translation: CASSLDMGDTIYF.

This chain uses TRBV12-3 or TRBV12-4 with TRBJ1-5, with D possibly TRBD1 on 6 matching bases. Trimming took off 2 bases at V and 15 bases at J, with 17 bases between the two ends. The CDR3 totals 13 residues. CDR3 sequence (DNA): TGTGCCAGCAGTTTAAGCAGGGGCCAACCGTGGCATTTT. It is translated as CASSLSRGQPWHF.

The chain employs TRBV3-1 (or the pseudogene TRBV3-2) and TRBJ1-1; D gene uncertain. Germline CDR1 and CDR2: LGHDT and YNNKEL (reference sequence). Between the trimmed V and J ends, which lost 1 base and 4 bases, there was a span of 7 bases. This CDR3 comprises 13 residues. CDR3 sequence: CASSQGRGTEAFF. The CDR3 DNA reads TGTGCCAGCAGCCAAGGGCGGGGCACTGAAGCTTTCTTT.

This chain uses TRBV19 with TRBJ1-5, with 8 bases that match TRBD1. Germline CDR1 reads LNHDA; CDR2 reads SQIVND (reference sequence). V was pared by 6 bases and J by 11 bases, with 15 bases of the junction left unmatched. CDR3 size: 15 residues. The chain's CDR3 is CASSHMDRAIRAQHF. The CDR3 coding sequence is TGTGCCAGTAGCCATATGGACAGGGCGATCAGGGCCCAGCATTTT.

The table lists this clone with a count of one. CDR3 sequence (DNA): TGTGCCAGCAGCTTAAGGCGGACCCGGGACAGGGGGGGCGAGCAGTACTTC. Protein product: CASSLRRTRDRGGEQYF. This sequence joins TRBV7-8 and TRBJ2-7; 11 nucleotides align to TRBD1. V lost 2 bases to trimming and J lost 6 bases; unmatched junction nucleotides: 12. Germline CDR1 is SGHVS and CDR2 is FQNEAQ. The CDR3 totals 17 residues.

The chain joins TRBV29-1 to TRBJ1-2; a weak D match, TRBD1 (6 bases). V was cut by 6 bases and J by 8 bases, with 19 bases left in between. The CDR3 spans 13 residues. The V gene's germline CDR1 is SQVTM and CDR2 ANQGSEA. CDR3 sequence: CSVPRGAGVGYTF. The CDR3 DNA reads as TGCAGCGTCCCCAGAGGGGCAGGGGTGGGCTACACCTTC.

In DNA form, the CDR3 reads TGTGCCAGCAGTTCCCAGGGGTCAGAGACCCAGTACTTC. Amino acid sequence: CASSSQGSETQYF. The V and J genes are TRBV28 and TRBJ2-5; tentative D call: TRBD1 (6 bases). Germline-derived CDR1 and CDR2 are MDHEN and SYDVKM. The CDR3 is 13 residues long. V lost 4 bases and J 4 bases, leaving 10 bases between the germline ends.

The genes are TRBV6-2 or TRBV6-3 and TRBJ2-5, with D hard to call. Germline V CDR1 and CDR2: MNHEY, SVGEGT. V gave up 4 bases and J gave up 5 bases, with 8 bases separating them. The CDR3 is made up of 12 amino acids. The CDR3 reads CASSSGSETQYF. CDR3 in DNA: TGTGCCAGCAGTTCGGGTTCGGAGACCCAGTACTTC.

The chain links TRBV6-2 or TRBV6-3 to TRBJ1-6, with TRBD1 as a possible D gene (5 bases). From germline, CDR1 is MNHEY and CDR2 SVGEGT. The CDR3 is made up of 15 amino acids. V was trimmed by 1 base and J by 7 bases, leaving 11 bases between them. The CDR3 reads CASSYLQATNSPLHF. In DNA, the CDR3 is TGTGCCAGCAGTTACTTACAGGCGACAAATTCACCCCTCCACTTT.

The genes are TRBV6-5 and TRBJ1-1; D remains ambiguous. Trimming took 8 bases from V and 4 from J, leaving 11 bases between them. This CDR3 is 12 amino acids long. Germline-derived CDR1 and CDR2 are MNHEY and SVGAGI. The CDR3 here is CASGKTGTEAFF. The DNA for the CDR3 is TGTGCCAGCGGAAAGACGGGCACTGAAGCTTTCTTT.

This chain joins TRBV5-4 and TRBJ1-1, with D tentatively TRBD1 (6 bases). The length of the CDR3 is 14 residues. Trimming stripped 0 bases from V and 7 bases from J, with 13 bases between. Per germline, CDR1 SGHNT and CDR2 YYREEE (reference sequence). The CDR3 here is CASSLGGPRSEAFF. The CDR3 nucleotides read TGTGCCAGCAGCTTGGGGGGGCCTAGAAGTGAAGCTTTCTTT. The variable domain in full, with the rest retrieved from reference TRBV5-4 and TRBJ1-1, is ETGVTQSPTHLIKTRGQQVTLRCSSQSGHNTVSWYQQALGQGPQFIFQYYREEENGRGNFPPRFSGLQFPNYSSELNVNALELDDSALYLCASSLGGPRSEAFFGQGTRLTVV.

With respect to this clone: The same CDR3 can be traced to other DNA sequences in this sample. The CDR3 nucleotides read TGTGCCAGCAGCTTGGACAGCAACTATGGCTACACCTTC. Translating gives CASSLDSNYGYTF. V is TRBV11-2 and J is TRBJ1-2; D is possibly TRBD1 (6 bases). CDR3 length: 13 amino acids. The germline V gene has CDR1 SGHAT and CDR2 FQNNGV. Deletions cut 3 bases from V and 2 bases from J, with 7 bases between. The variable domain in full, completed from reference TRBV11-2 and TRBJ1-2, reads EAGVAQSPRYKIIEKRQSVAFWCNPISGHATLYWYQQILGQGPKLLIQFQNNGVVDDSQLPKDRFSAERLKGVDSTLKIQPAKLEDSAVYLCASSLDSNYGYTFGSGTRLTVV.

The gene calls are TRBV30 and TRBJ1-1, with TRBD1 as a possible D gene (6 bases). Trimming took 3 bases from V and 3 from J, leaving 23 bases between them. The CDR3 loop spans 17 amino acids. Looked up from germline, CDR1 is GTSNPN and CDR2 is SVGIG (reference sequence). The DNA of the CDR3 is TGTGCCTGGAGCCGCCCCCCCCAGGGGAGAGGGTACACTGAAGCTTTCTTT. It translates to CAWSRPPQGRGYTEAFF.

This clone was detected once. The chain carries TRBV6-5 and TRBJ2-7, with 12 bases aligning to TRBD2. The CDR3 sequence is 16 residues long. Germline lookup yields CDR1 MNHEY and CDR2 SVGAGI. The V segment lost 2 bases and the J segment 0 bases; nucleotides outside the gene matches: 2. In DNA form, the CDR3 reads TGTGCCAGCAGTTACAGGACTAGCGGGACCTCCTACGAGCAGTACTTC. This codes for CASSYRTSGTSYEQYF.

V is TRBV5-6 and J is TRBJ1-4, with D perhaps matching TRBD1 (6 bases). V was clipped by 4 bases and J by 4 bases, with 17 bases between them. The CDR3 totals 16 residues. The germline gives CDR1 SGHDT, CDR2 YYEEEE. The CDR3 sequence: CASSGHRDTGNEKLFF. The CDR3 DNA follows: TGTGCCAGCAGCGGTCACAGGGACACTGGTAATGAAAAACTGTTTTTT.

The rearrangement links TRBV18 to TRBJ1-4; D uncertain. Germline V gene data show CDR1 as KGHSH and CDR2 as LQKENI. Trimming took 0 bases from V and 5 from J, leaving 10 bases between them. This CDR3 has 15 residues. The CDR3 DNA reads as TGTGCCAGCTCACCACCTGGGTTCGGGAATGAAAAACTGTTTTTT. Amino acids: CASSPPGFGNEKLFF.